These 8 T cell receptor beta chains were sequenced from one sample in a study of blood T cell repertoires in COVID-19. Data came from immunoSEQ multiplex PCR; TCRdb stores just in-frame clones and leaves some out. This table has approximately 380,000 clones, 90% to 95% appearing once. The sequenced material came from PBMCs or T cells enriched from blood (not recorded which). Every receptor here comes from a woman in her forties who had been exposed to COVID-19.

The chain joins TRBV5-4 to TRBJ2-5; TRBD2 matches 7 bases. Trimming cost V 2 bases and J 4 bases; bases outside gene matches: 2. Germline assignment: CDR1 SGHNT and CDR2 YYREEE (reference sequence). CDR3 size: 13 residues. CDR3 nucleotide sequence: TGTGCCAGCAGCTTTGGGGGGGGAGAGACCCAGTACTTC. Translated, it gives CASSFGGGETQYF.

This clone was found once. The chain joins TRBV30 to TRBJ1-4; D is unresolved. Germline V gene sequence: CDR1 GTSNPN, CDR2 SVGIG (reference sequence). The CDR3 has 13 amino acids. The V gene lost 4 bases and the J gene lost 8 bases, with 14 bases spanning the gap. CDR3 protein: CAWKLRAREKLFF. The DNA of the CDR3 is TGTGCCTGGAAATTGAGGGCACGGGAAAAACTGTTTTTT.

V gene TRBV7-6 combines with J gene TRBJ1-1; 7 bases align to TRBD1. The CDR3 has 18 amino acids. From germline, CDR1 is SGHVS and CDR2 FNYEAQ. V shed 5 bases, J shed 0 bases, and the junction held 15 bases outside the gene matches. The CDR3 DNA reads as TGTGCCAGCAGCGATAGGGATACAGGGGCGAAATTGAACACTGAAGCTTTCTTT. Translated: CASSDRDTGAKLNTEAFF.

This sequence joins TRBV6-5 and TRBJ2-2, with D hard to call. CDR3 size: 13 residues. Germline V gene data show CDR1 as MNHEY and CDR2 as SVGAGI. The ends were cut back, 2 bases at V and 16 bases at J, with 17 bases in the middle. This CDR3 is CASSYDSIGPGFF. CDR3 sequence (DNA): TGTGCCAGCAGTTACGATTCAATAGGCCCGGGGTTTTTT.

The chain combines TRBV19 with TRBJ2-2; D is undetermined. The CDR3 sequence is 13 residues long. Germline lookup yields CDR1 LNHDA and CDR2 SQIVND (reference sequence). V lost 4 bases and J 6 bases, leaving 9 bases between the germline ends. In DNA, the CDR3 is TGTGCCAGTAGTACTCTAAGTCCCGGGGAGCTGTTTTTT. Amino acid sequence: CASSTLSPGELFF.

The chain joins TRBV18 to TRBJ2-2, with 7 bases aligning to TRBD1. The V gene's germline CDR1 is KGHSH and CDR2 LQKENI. With V trimmed by 5 bases and J by 1 base, 4 bases remained unmatched. The CDR3 is made up of 15 amino acids. CDR3 nucleotides: TGTGCCAGCTCATCCACAGGGGTGAACACCGGGGAGCTGTTTTTT. This encodes CASSSTGVNTGELFF.

CDR3 loop: CASSPGLSTGNTEAFF. As DNA, the CDR3 is TGTGCCAGCTCACCAGGACTTTCGACAGGGAACACTGAAGCTTTCTTT. The rearrangement links TRBV18 to TRBJ1-1; the D gene is possibly TRBD1 (6 bases). Trimming stripped 2 bases from V and 1 base from J, with 14 bases between. Germline V gives CDR1 KGHSH, CDR2 LQKENI. The CDR3 length is 16 residues.

V and J are TRBV24-1 and TRBJ2-5; tentative D call: TRBD1 (6 bases). This CDR3 has 13 residues. Germline V CDR1 and CDR2: KGHDR, SFDVKD. The V gene lost 3 bases and the J gene lost 5 bases, with 9 bases spanning the gap. CDR3: CATSDGTRETQYF. DNA for the CDR3: TGTGCCACCAGTGATGGGACACGGGAGACCCAGTACTTC.